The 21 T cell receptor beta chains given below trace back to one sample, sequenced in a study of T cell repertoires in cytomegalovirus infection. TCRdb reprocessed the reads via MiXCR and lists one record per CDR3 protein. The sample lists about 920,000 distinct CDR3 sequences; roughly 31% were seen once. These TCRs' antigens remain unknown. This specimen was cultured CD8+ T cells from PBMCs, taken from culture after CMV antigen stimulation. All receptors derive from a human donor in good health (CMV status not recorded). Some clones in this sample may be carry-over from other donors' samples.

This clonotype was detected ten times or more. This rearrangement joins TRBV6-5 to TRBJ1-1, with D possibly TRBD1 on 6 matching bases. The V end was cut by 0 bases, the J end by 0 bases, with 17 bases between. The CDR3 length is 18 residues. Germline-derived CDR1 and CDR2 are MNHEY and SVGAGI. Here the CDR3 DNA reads TGTGCCAGCAGTTACTCGAGGGATTGGGGACAAATGAACACTGAAGCTTTCTTT. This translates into CASSYSRDWGQMNTEAFF.

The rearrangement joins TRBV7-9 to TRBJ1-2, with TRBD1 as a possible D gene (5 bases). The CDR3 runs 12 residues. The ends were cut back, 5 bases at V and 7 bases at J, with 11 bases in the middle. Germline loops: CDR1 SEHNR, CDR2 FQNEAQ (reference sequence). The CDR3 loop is CASSLQGPGYTF. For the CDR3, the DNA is TGTGCCAGCAGCCTCCAGGGCCCTGGCTACACCTTC.

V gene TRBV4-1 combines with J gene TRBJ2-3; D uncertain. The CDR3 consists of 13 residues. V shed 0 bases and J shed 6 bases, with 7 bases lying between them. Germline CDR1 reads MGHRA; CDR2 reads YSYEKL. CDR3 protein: CASSQERTDTQYF. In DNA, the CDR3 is TGCGCCAGCAGCCAAGAGAGGACCGATACGCAGTATTTT.

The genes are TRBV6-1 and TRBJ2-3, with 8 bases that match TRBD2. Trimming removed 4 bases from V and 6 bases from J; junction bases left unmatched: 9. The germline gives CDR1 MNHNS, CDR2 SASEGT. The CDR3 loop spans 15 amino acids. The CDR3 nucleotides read TGTGCCAGCAGTGGAGGACTAGCCGCAATTGATACGCAGTATTTT. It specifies CASSGGLAAIDTQYF.

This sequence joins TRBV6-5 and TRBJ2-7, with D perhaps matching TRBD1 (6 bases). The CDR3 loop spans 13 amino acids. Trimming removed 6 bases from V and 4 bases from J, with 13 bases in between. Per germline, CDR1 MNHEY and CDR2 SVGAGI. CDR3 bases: TGTGCCAGCAGGAATGACAGGCTTTACGAGCAGTACTTC. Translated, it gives CASRNDRLYEQYF.

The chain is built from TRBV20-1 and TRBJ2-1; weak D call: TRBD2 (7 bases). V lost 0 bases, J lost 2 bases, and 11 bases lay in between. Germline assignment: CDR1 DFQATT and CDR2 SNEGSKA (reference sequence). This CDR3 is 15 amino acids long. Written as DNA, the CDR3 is TGCAGTGCTAGAGATCACGGGGGGCCCTACAATGAGCAGTTCTTC. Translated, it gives CSARDHGGPYNEQFF.

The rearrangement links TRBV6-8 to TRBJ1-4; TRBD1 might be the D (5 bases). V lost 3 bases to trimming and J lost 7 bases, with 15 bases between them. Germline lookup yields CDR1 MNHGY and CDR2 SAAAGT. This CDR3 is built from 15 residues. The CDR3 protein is CASSYSAGLLEKLFF. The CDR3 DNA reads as TGTGCCAGCAGTTATTCCGCGGGACTTCTTGAAAAACTGTTTTTT.

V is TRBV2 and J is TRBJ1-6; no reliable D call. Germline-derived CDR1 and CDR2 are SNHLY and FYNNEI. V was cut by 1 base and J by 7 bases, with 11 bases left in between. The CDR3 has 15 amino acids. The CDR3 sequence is CASSEGQSQNSPLHF. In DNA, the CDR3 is TGTGCCAGCAGTGAAGGACAATCTCAGAATTCACCCCTCCACTTT.

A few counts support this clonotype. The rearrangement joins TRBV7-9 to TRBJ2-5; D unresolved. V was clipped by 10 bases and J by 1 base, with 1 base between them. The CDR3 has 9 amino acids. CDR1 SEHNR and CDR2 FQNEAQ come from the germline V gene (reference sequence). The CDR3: CAIQETQYF. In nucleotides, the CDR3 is TGTGCCATCCAAGAGACCCAGTACTTC.

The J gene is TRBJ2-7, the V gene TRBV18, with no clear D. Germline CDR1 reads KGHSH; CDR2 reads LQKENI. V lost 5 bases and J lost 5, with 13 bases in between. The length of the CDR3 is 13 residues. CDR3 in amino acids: CASSLTTNHEQYV. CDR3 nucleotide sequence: TGTGCCAGCTCATTGACGACCAACCACGAGCAGTACGTC.

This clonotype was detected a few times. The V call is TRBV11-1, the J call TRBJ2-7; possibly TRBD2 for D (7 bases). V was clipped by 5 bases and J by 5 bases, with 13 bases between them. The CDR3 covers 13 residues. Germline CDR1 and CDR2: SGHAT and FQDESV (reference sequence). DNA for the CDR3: TGTGCCAGCAGCACTCGGGGGGCCCACGAGCAGTACTTC. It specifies CASSTRGAHEQYF. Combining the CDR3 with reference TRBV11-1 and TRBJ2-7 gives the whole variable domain EAEVAQSPRYKITEKSQAVAFWCDPISGHATLYWYRQILGQGPELLVQFQDESVVDDSQLPKDRFSAERLKGVDSTLKIQPAELGDSAMYLCASSTRGAHEQYFGPGTRLTVT.

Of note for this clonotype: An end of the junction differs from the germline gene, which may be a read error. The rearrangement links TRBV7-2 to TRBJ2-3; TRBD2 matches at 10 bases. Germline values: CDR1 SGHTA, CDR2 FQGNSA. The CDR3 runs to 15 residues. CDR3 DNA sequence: TGTGCCAGCAACTTAGCGGGGGGCCTCACAGATACACAGTATTTT. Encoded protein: CASNLAGGLTDTQYF.

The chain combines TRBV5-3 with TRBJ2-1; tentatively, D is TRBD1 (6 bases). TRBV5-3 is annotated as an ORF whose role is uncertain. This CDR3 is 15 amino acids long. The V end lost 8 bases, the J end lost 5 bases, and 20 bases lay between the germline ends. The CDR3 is CASNDPGTLHNEQFF. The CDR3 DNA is TGTGCCAGCAACGATCCGGGGACACTCCACAATGAGCAGTTCTTC.

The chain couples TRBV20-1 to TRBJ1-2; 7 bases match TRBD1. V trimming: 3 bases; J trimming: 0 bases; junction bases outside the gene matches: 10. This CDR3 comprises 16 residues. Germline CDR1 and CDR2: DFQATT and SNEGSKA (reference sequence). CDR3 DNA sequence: TGCAGTGCTAGTCCGGCCGGCGGACAGGCTAACTATGGCTACACCTTC. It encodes CSASPAGGQANYGYTF.

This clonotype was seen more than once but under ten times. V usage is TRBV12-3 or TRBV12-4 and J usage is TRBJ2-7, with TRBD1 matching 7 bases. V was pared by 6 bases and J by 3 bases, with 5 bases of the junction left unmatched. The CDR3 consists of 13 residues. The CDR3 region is CASSADRYYEQYF. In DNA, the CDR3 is TGTGCCAGCAGCGCGGACAGGTACTACGAGCAGTACTTC.

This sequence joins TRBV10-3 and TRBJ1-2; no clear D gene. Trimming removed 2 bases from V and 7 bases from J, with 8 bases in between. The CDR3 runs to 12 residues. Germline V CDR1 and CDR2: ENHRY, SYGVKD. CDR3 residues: CAISETLSGYTF. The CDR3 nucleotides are TGTGCCATCAGTGAGACGTTAAGTGGCTACACCTTC.

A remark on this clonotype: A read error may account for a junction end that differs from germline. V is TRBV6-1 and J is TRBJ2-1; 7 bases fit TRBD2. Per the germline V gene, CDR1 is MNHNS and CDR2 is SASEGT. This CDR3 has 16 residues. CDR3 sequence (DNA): TGTGCCGGCAGTGAATCCGAACTAGCGCCTGAGGATGAGCAGTTCTTC. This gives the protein CAGSESELAPEDEQFF.

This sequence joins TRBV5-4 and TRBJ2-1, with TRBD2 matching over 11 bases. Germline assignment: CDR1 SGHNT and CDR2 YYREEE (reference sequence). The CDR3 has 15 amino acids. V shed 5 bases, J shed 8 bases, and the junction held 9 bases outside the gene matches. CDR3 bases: TGTGCCAGCAGAGTGACTAGCGGGGAGGCACATGAGCAGTTCTTC. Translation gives CASRVTSGEAHEQFF. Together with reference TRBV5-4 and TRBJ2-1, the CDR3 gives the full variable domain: ETGVTQSPTHLIKTRGQQVTLRCSSQSGHNTVSWYQQALGQGPQFIFQYYREEENGRGNFPPRFSGLQFPNYSSELNVNALELDDSALYLCASRVTSGEAHEQFFGPGTRLTVL.

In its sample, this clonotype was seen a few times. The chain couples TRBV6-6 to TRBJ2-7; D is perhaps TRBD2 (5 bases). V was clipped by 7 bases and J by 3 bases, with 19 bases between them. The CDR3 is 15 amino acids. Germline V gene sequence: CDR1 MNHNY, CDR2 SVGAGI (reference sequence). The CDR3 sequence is CASTQEEGWGYEQYF. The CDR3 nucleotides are TGTGCCAGCACCCAAGAAGAGGGCTGGGGCTACGAGCAGTACTTC.

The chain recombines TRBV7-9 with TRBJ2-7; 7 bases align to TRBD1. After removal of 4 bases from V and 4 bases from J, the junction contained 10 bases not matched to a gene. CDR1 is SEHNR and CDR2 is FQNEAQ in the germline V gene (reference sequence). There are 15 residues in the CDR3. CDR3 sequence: CASSSGTENPYEQYV. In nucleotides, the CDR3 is TGTGCCAGCAGCTCCGGGACAGAGAACCCTTACGAGCAGTACGTC.

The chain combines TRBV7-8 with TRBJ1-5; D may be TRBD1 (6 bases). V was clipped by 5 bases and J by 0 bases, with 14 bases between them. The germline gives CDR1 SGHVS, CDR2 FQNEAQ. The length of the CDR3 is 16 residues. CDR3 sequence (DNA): TGTGCCAGCAGCATTGGGACACACTATAGCAATCAGCCCCAGCATTTT. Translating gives CASSIGTHYSNQPQHF.